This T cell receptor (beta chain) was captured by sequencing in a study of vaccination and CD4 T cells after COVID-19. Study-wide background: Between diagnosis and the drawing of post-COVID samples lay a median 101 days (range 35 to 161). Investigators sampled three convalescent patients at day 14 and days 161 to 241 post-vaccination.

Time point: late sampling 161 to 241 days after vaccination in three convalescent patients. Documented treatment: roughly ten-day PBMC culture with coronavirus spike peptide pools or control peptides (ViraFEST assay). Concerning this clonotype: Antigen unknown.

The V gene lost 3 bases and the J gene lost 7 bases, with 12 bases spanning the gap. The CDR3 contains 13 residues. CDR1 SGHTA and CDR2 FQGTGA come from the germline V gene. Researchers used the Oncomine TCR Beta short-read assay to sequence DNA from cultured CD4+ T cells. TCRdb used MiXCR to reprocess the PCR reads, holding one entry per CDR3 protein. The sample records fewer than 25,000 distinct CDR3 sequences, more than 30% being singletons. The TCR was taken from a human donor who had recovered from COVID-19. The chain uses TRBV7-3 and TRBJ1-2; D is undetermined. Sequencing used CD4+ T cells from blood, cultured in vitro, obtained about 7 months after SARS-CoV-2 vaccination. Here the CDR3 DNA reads TGTGCCAGCAGCTTGGCCGGTTTTAGTGGCTACACCTTC. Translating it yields CASSLAGFSGYTF. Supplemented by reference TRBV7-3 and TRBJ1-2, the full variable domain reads GAGVSQTPSNKVTEKGKYVELRCDPISGHTALYWYRQSLGQGPEFLIYFQGTGAADDSGLPNDRFFAVRPEGSVSTLKIQRTERGDSAVYLCASSLAGFSGYTFGSGTRLTVV.